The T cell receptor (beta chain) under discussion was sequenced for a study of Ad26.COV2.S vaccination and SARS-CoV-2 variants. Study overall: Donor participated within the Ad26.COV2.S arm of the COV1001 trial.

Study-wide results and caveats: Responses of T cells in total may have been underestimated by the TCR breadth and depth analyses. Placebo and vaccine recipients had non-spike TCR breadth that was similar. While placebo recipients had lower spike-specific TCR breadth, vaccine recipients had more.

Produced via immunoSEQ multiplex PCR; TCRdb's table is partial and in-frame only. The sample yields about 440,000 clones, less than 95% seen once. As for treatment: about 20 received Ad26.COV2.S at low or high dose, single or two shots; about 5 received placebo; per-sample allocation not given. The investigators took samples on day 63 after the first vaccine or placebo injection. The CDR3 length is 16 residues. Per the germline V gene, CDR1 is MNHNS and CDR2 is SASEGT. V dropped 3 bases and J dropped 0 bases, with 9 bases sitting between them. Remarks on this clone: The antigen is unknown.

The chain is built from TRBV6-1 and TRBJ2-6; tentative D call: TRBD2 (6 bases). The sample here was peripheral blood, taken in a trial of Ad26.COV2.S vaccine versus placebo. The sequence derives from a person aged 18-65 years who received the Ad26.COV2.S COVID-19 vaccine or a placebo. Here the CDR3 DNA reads TGTGCCAGCAGTGAGCGGGATGACTCTGGGGCCAACGTCCTGACTTTC. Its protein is CASSERDDSGANVLTF.